The 29 T cell receptor beta chains reported below all come from one sample, sequenced in a study of response to subunit inactivated influenza vaccine. TCRdb re-called the RT-PCR reads with MiXCR, one entry per CDR3 protein. The sample contains 500,000 or so distinct CDR3 sequences, 16% of which appear only once. The material was CD4+ T cells sorted from PBMCs, obtained 23 to 25 months after vaccination. The receptors were sampled from a man aged 45 to 75 who received an inactivated influenza vaccine.

The table lists this clonotype with a few counts. The CDR3 here is CASKIQGEVSYEQYF. DNA of the CDR3: TGTGCCAGCAAAATACAGGGGGAAGTCTCCTACGAGCAGTACTTC. The rearrangement uses TRBV28 and TRBJ2-7, with 8 positions matching TRBD1. J was trimmed by 0 bases and V by 7 bases; bases with no gene match: 8. The CDR3 sequence is 15 residues long. The germline gives CDR1 MDHEN, CDR2 SYDVKM.

This clonotype was counted only a few times. This rearrangement joins TRBV5-1 to TRBJ2-2; 9 nucleotides align to TRBD1. Germline CDR1 is SGHRS and CDR2 is YFSETQ. V was clipped by 0 bases and J by 1 base; unmatched bases: 1. This CDR3 spans 16 amino acids. The CDR3 DNA sequence: TGCGCCAGCAGCTTGGGACAGGGGGGGAACACCGGGGAGCTGTTTTTT. This translates into CASSLGQGGNTGELFF.

This clonotype came up once. J is TRBJ1-5 and V is TRBV20-1, with 7 nucleotides matching TRBD1. The CDR3 runs 16 residues. The germline V gene has CDR1 DFQATT and CDR2 SNEGSKA (reference sequence). V shed 5 bases and J 6 bases; nucleotides not matched to a gene: 16. The DNA for the CDR3 is TGCAGTGCTCCTCGACGCCTAGGGGGCGACAGTCAGCCCCAGCATTTT. It encodes CSAPRRLGGDSQPQHF.

There are a few counts of this clonotype. V is TRBV4-3 and J is TRBJ1-5; tentative D call: TRBD1 (5 bases). CDR1 LGHNA and CDR2 YSLEER come from the germline V gene. V was clipped by 2 bases and J by 7 bases, with 12 bases between them. The CDR3 runs 14 residues. CDR3 coding DNA: TGCGCCAGCAGCCAAATGCCGGGACGGCAGCCCCAGCATTTT. It translates to CASSQMPGRQPQHF.

V is TRBV30 and J is TRBJ2-5, with unresolved D. This CDR3 region has 13 residues. Trimming took 4 bases from V and 9 from J, leaving 18 bases between them. CDR1 and CDR2 (germline): GTSNPN, SVGIG (reference sequence). The CDR3, as DNA: TGTGCCTGGAATTTGCGGCCAGAGCGCCCCCAGTACTTC. Translated: CAWNLRPERPQYF.

V is TRBV11-2 and J is TRBJ2-2; a possible D gene is TRBD2 (6 bases). V gave up 3 bases and J gave up 7 bases, with 15 bases separating them. From germline, CDR1 is SGHAT and CDR2 FQNNGV. The CDR3 covers 15 residues. CDR3 amino acids: CASSLGDGGIGELFF. Written as DNA, the CDR3 is TGTGCCAGCAGCTTGGGGGACGGGGGAATCGGGGAGCTGTTTTTT.

This clonotype occurred a few times. The chain carries TRBV2 and TRBJ2-7; the D gene could be TRBD1 or TRBD2 (5 bases each). Trimming pared 6 bases from V and 1 base from J, leaving 13 bases between. The germline V gene has CDR1 SNHLY and CDR2 FYNNEI. The CDR3 has 14 amino acids. This CDR3 reads CASRRDRASYEQYF. For the CDR3, the DNA is TGTGCCAGCAGACGGGACCGTGCTTCCTACGAGCAGTACTTC.

This clonotype appeared a few times. V usage is TRBV20-1 and J usage is TRBJ1-2; TRBD1 matches at 10 bases. The junction had 5 bases not matched to a gene; V was cut back by 5 bases and J by 8 bases. The CDR3 spans 12 residues. The V gene's germline CDR1 is DFQATT and CDR2 SNEGSKA (reference sequence). The CDR3 coding sequence is TGCAGTGCTGGGGACAGGGGAAGGGGCTACACCTTC. Translation: CSAGDRGRGYTF.

This clonotype was recorded a few times. The V gene is TRBV6-2 or TRBV6-3, the J gene TRBJ2-1; 12 bases are shared with TRBD2. Germline V gives CDR1 MNHEY, CDR2 SVGEGT. V lost 6 bases and J lost 0; bases outside the gene matches: 6. CDR3 length equals 17 residues. CDR3 DNA: TGTGCCAGCAGACCCCGGACTAGCGGGGCCTCCTACAATGAGCAGTTCTTC. Amino acids: CASRPRTSGASYNEQFF.

This clonotype has only a few counts. The chain carries TRBV12-3 or TRBV12-4 and TRBJ2-7; 8 nucleotides align to TRBD2. V was clipped by 5 bases and J by 9 bases; unmatched bases: 3. The CDR3 is 11 amino acids. The CDR3 here is CASSTSGVQYF. CDR3 coding DNA: TGTGCCAGCAGTACTAGCGGAGTGCAGTACTTC.

In this sample, this clonotype turned up a few times. The chain employs TRBV10-3 and TRBJ1-6, with TRBD1 as a possible D gene (5 bases). Germline-derived CDR1 and CDR2 are ENHRY and SYGVKD. This CDR3 has 17 residues. Trimming took off 2 bases at V and 2 bases at J, with 13 bases between the two ends. CDR3 sequence: CAISEDPPGAYNSPLHF. CDR3 nucleotide sequence: TGTGCCATCAGTGAGGATCCCCCGGGGGCCTATAATTCACCCCTCCACTTT.

This clonotype was observed a few times. The chain carries TRBV24-1 and TRBJ2-3; D is possibly TRBD1 or TRBD2 (5 bases each). Germline V lookup: CDR1 KGHDR, CDR2 SFDVKD. The CDR3 has 14 amino acids. V was pared by 7 bases and J by 6 bases, with 16 bases between. The CDR3 protein is CATSGTGGSDTQYF. CDR3 DNA sequence: TGTGCCACCAGCGGGACCGGCGGTTCGGATACGCAGTATTTT.

V gene TRBV10-3 combines with J gene TRBJ2-7; D might be TRBD1 (7 bases). This CDR3 region has 15 residues. The germline CDR1 and CDR2 sequences are ENHRY and SYGVKD. V was cut by 7 bases and J by 1 base, with 17 bases left in between. The chain's CDR3 is CAITGGTANSYEQYF. CDR3 DNA: TGTGCCATCACCGGCGGGACAGCAAATTCCTACGAGCAGTACTTC.

This clonotype was detected only a few times. The V and J genes are TRBV20-1 and TRBJ2-7, with 11 bases that match TRBD2. The CDR3 has 16 amino acids. Germline CDR1 DFQATT, CDR2 SNEGSKA (reference sequence). Losses at the gene ends were 6 bases for V and 4 bases for J; bases not matched to a gene: 14. As DNA, the CDR3 is TGCAGTGCCACTCTTTTGGGACTAGCGGTTGAATACGAGCAGTACTTC. Its protein is CSATLLGLAVEYEQYF.

This clonotype has ten or more counts. The chain uses TRBV30 and TRBJ1-1, with D unresolved. Germline V gene data show CDR1 as GTSNPN and CDR2 as SVGIG (reference sequence). V was clipped by 2 bases and J by 4 bases, with 8 bases between them. The CDR3 has 12 residues. The CDR3 region is CAWSTPGTEAFF. CDR3 bases: TGTGCCTGGAGTACCCCGGGCACTGAAGCTTTCTTT.

This clonotype was seen more than once but under ten times. The chain recombines TRBV5-1 with TRBJ2-1; D not certain. The V end lost 3 bases, the J end lost 0 bases, and 10 bases lay between the germline ends. Germline V gives CDR1 SGHRS, CDR2 YFSETQ. The CDR3 consists of 15 residues. CDR3 nucleotides: TGCGCCAGCAGCTCCGGGTCCGGCTCCTACAATGAGCAGTTCTTC. Its translation: CASSSGSGSYNEQFF.

Only a few counts were recorded for this clonotype. The CDR3 DNA follows: TGTGCCAGCGGACAGCCATTCACAGATACGCAGTATTTT. This encodes CASGQPFTDTQYF. This chain joins TRBV28 and TRBJ2-3; tentatively, D is TRBD1 (6 bases). CDR3 size: 13 residues. V was cut by 8 bases and J by 2 bases, with 11 bases left in between. Germline assignment: CDR1 MDHEN and CDR2 SYDVKM.

V and J are TRBV20-1 and TRBJ2-1; D uncertain. Germline loops: CDR1 DFQATT, CDR2 SNEGSKA (reference sequence). The CDR3 has 14 residues. The V gene lost 5 bases and the J gene lost 0 bases, with 11 bases spanning the gap. The CDR3 DNA follows: TGCAGTGCTGAGGAACGGAGCTCCTACAATGAGCAGTTCTTC. Its protein product is CSAEERSSYNEQFF.

The chain is built from TRBV5-4 and TRBJ1-2; a weak D match, TRBD1 (5 bases). This CDR3 has 13 amino acids. Germline CDR1 reads SGHNT; CDR2 reads YYREEE (reference sequence). V was pared by 5 bases and J by 6 bases, with 14 bases between. CDR3 sequence reads: CASRLVGGNGYTF. The CDR3 bases are TGTGCCAGCAGACTGGTGGGGGGTAATGGCTACACCTTC.

This clonotype was found many times. This chain links TRBV3-1 with TRBJ1-2, with D possibly matching TRBD1 (6 bases). The germline CDR1 and CDR2 sequences are LGHDT and YNNKEL (reference sequence). CDR3 length equals 17 residues. V was pared by 4 bases and J by 4 bases, with 22 bases between. CDR3 sequence: CASSLREGVARSYGYTF. DNA of the CDR3: TGTGCCAGCAGCCTGCGTGAGGGGGTGGCGAGGAGCTATGGCTACACCTTC. The full variable domain, completed using reference TRBV3-1 and TRBJ1-2, is DTAVSQTPKYLVTQMGNDKSIKCEQNLGHDTMYWYKQDSKKFLKIMFSYNNKELIINETVPNRFSPKSPDKAHLNLHINSLELGDSAVYFCASSLREGVARSYGYTFGSGTRLTVV.

The gene calls are TRBV20-1 and TRBJ2-2, with TRBD2 as a possible D gene (5 bases). The ends were cut back, 1 base at V and 6 bases at J, with 9 bases in the middle. The germline V gene encodes CDR1 DFQATT and CDR2 SNEGSKA (reference sequence). This CDR3 comprises 13 residues. The CDR3 sequence is CSARGTGPGELFF. The CDR3 DNA is TGCAGTGCTAGAGGGACTGGGCCCGGGGAGCTGTTTTTT.

This rearrangement joins TRBV7-2 to TRBJ1-5, with TRBD1 matching 10 bases. Germline CDR1 reads SGHTA; CDR2 reads FQGNSA. V lost 1 base, J lost 2 bases, and 2 bases stayed unmatched. The CDR3 is 16 residues long. The CDR3 DNA sequence: TGTGCCAGCAGCTTAGAGACAGGGGGCGGCAATCAGCCCCAGCATTTT. Translating gives CASSLETGGGNQPQHF.

This clonotype appeared a few times. The genes are TRBV19 and TRBJ1-1, with a possible D match to TRBD1 (5 bases). The CDR3 is 14 residues long. Trimming took 7 bases from V and 2 from J, leaving 14 bases between them. Germline V gene data show CDR1 as LNHDA and CDR2 as SQIVND (reference sequence). CDR3 sequence: CASKRDPTNTEAFF. DNA of the CDR3: TGTGCCAGTAAGAGGGACCCGACCAACACTGAAGCTTTCTTT.

This sequence joins TRBV7-8 and TRBJ2-3, with 9 bases lining up with TRBD2. This CDR3 is built from 16 residues. V was pared by 1 base and J by 5 bases, with 7 bases of the junction left unmatched. In germline, CDR1 is SGHVS, CDR2 FQNEAQ. The CDR3 nucleotides are TGTGCCAGCAGCTTAGAGTTAGCGGGAGCAGGAGATACGCAGTATTTT. Translated: CASSLELAGAGDTQYF.

A few counts support this clonotype. V gene TRBV7-9 combines with J gene TRBJ2-7; D is perhaps TRBD1 (6 bases). The V end was cut by 5 bases, the J end by 5 bases, with 19 bases between. Germline CDR1 and CDR2: SEHNR and FQNEAQ (reference sequence). CDR3 length equals 15 residues. The CDR3 DNA sequence: TGTGCCAGCAGCGCGAGAGGGGGAGTGACGGACGAGCAGTACTTC. As protein: CASSARGGVTDEQYF. The entire variable domain, with the rest obtained from reference TRBV7-9 and TRBJ2-7, is as follows: DTGVSQNPRHKITKRGQNVTFRCDPISEHNRLYWYRQTLGQGPEFLTYFQNEAQLEKSRLLSDRFSAERPKGSFSTLEIQRTEQGDSAMYLCASSARGGVTDEQYFGPGTRLTVT.

This clonotype was counted only a few times. This chain uses TRBV7-8 with TRBJ2-2, with 7 bases identical to TRBD1. The CDR3 consists of 15 residues. Germline CDR1 SGHVS, CDR2 FQNEAQ. V lost 5 bases, J lost 5 bases, and 8 bases stayed unmatched. CDR3 nucleotide sequence: TGTGCCAGCAGCCGCACGAACAGGGGAACCGGGGAGCTGTTTTTT. Amino acids: CASSRTNRGTGELFF.

This clonotype was detected only a few times. This chain uses TRBV10-3 with TRBJ2-7; either TRBD1 or TRBD2 may supply D (6 bases each). Per the germline V gene, CDR1 is ENHRY and CDR2 is SYGVKD. The CDR3 is 14 amino acids. V was cut by 6 bases and J by 5 bases, with 17 bases left in between. DNA of the CDR3: TGTGCCATCAGCCCGGGACACGGGAGCGACGAGCAGTACTTC. Translating it yields CAISPGHGSDEQYF.

The J gene is TRBJ2-7, the V gene TRBV4-3, with D maybe TRBD1 (5 bases). The germline V and J ends were trimmed by 1 base and 0 bases, with 10 bases remaining between them. CDR3 length equals 15 residues. The V gene's germline CDR1 is LGHNA and CDR2 YSLEER. The CDR3 bases are TGCGCCAGCAGCCAAGCCTGGGGCAGCTCCTACGAGCAGTACTTC. It codes for CASSQAWGSSYEQYF.

This clonotype turned up a few times. This chain links TRBV14 with TRBJ1-2; 8 positions match TRBD1. From germline, CDR1 is SGHDN and CDR2 FVKESK. With 3 bases clipped from V and 7 bases from J, the junction kept 10 bases outside the gene matches. The length of the CDR3 is 15 residues. CDR3 protein: CASSHFAGGGAGYTF. The CDR3 coding sequence is TGTGCCAGCAGCCATTTTGCAGGGGGCGGCGCTGGCTACACCTTC. The whole variable domain, remainder taken from reference TRBV14 and TRBJ1-2, is EAGVTQFPSHSVIEKGQTVTLRCDPISGHDNLYWYRRVMGKEIKFLLHFVKESKQDESGMPNNRFLAERTGGTYSTLKVQPAELEDSGVYFCASSHFAGGGAGYTFGSGTRLTVV.